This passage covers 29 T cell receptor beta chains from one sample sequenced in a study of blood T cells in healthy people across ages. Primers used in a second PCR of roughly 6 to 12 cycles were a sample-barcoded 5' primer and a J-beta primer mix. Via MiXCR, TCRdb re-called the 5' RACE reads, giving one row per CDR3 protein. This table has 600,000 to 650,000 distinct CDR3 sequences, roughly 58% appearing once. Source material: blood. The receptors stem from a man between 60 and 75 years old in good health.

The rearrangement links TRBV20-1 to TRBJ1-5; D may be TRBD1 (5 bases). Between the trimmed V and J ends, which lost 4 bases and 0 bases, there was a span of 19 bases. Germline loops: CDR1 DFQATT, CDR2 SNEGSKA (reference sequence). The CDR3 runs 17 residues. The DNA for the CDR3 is TGCAGTGCTACCTACGGGACGACCTCTTATAGCAATCAGCCCCAGCATTTT. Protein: CSATYGTTSYSNQPQHF.

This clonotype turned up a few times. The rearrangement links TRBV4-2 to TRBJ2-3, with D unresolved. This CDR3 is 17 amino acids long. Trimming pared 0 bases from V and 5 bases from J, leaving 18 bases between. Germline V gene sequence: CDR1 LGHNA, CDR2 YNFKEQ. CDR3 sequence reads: CASSQEGRAPSQDTQYF. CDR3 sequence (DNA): TGTGCCAGCAGCCAAGAGGGAAGGGCCCCTTCCCAAGATACGCAGTATTTT.

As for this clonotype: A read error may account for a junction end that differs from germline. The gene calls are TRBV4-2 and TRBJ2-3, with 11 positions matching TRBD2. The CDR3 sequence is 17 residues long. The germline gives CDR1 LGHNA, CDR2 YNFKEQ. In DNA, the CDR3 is TGTGCCTGCAGCCAAGAAGTAGCGGGGGGGAACACAGATACGCAGTATTTT. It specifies CACSQEVAGGNTDTQYF.

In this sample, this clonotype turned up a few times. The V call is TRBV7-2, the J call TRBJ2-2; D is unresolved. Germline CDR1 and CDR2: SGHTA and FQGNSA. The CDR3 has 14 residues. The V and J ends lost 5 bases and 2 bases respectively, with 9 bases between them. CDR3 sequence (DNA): TGTGCCAGCAGCGGCCAGAGCAACACCGGGGAGCTGTTTTTT. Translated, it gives CASSGQSNTGELFF. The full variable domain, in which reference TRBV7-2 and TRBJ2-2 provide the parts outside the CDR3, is GAGVSQSPSNKVTEKGKDVELRCDPISGHTALYWYRQSLGQGLEFLIYFQGNSAPDKSGLPSDRFSAERTGGSVSTLTIQRTQQEDSAVYLCASSGQSNTGELFFGEGSRLTVL.

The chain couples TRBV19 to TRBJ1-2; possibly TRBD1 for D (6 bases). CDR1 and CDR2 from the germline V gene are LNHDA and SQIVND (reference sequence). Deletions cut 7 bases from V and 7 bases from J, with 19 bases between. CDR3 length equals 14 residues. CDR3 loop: CASIPTGREIGYTF. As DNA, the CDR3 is TGTGCCAGTATCCCGACAGGTCGGGAAATTGGCTACACCTTC.

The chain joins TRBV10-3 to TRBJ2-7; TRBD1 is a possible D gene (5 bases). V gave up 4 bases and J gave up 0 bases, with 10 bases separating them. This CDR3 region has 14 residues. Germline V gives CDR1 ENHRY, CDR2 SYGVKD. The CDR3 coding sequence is TGTGCCATCAGTGGCCCCCAGGGCTCCTACGAGCAGTACTTC. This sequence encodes CAISGPQGSYEQYF.

The CDR3 protein is CATRAYPGSYNEQFF. For the CDR3, the DNA is TGTGCCACCAGGGCTTACCCCGGCTCCTACAATGAGCAGTTCTTC. The rearrangement links TRBV15 to TRBJ2-1; D is unclear. V lost 6 bases and J 0 bases, leaving 12 bases between the germline ends. This CDR3 is 15 amino acids long. Germline V CDR1 and CDR2: LNHNV, YYDKDF (reference sequence).

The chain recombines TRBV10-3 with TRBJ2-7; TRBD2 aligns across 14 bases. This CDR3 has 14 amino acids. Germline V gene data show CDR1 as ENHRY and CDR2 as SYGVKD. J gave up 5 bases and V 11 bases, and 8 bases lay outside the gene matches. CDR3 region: CAVSGTSGGHEQYF. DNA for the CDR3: TGTGCCGTATCCGGGACTAGCGGGGGTCACGAGCAGTACTTC.

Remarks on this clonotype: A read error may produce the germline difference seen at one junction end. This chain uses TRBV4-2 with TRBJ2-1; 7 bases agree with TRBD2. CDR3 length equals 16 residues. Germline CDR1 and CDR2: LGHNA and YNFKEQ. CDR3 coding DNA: TGTGCCAGCAGTCAAGCGGCTAGCGGCGGTTACAATGAGCAGTTCTTC. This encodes CASSQAASGGYNEQFF.

Here the CDR3 reads CASSEYLGGGQFF. DNA for the CDR3: TGTGCCAGCAGTGAATATCTAGGGGGGGGGCAGTTCTTC. The chain combines TRBV25-1 with TRBJ2-1; maybe TRBD2 (7 bases). The V gene lost 0 bases and the J gene lost 12 bases, with 12 bases spanning the gap. This CDR3 has 13 residues. Per the germline V gene, CDR1 is MGHDK and CDR2 is SYGVNS.

CDR3 DNA: TGTGCCAGCAGCGTCCTGGACAGCCCGAACTATGGCTACACCTTC. This translates into CASSVLDSPNYGYTF. V gene TRBV9 combines with J gene TRBJ1-2; D possibly corresponds to TRBD1 (6 bases). This CDR3 comprises 15 residues. In germline, CDR1 is SGDLS, CDR2 YYNGEE. Trimming left V 2 bases short and J 2 bases short, with 13 bases between.

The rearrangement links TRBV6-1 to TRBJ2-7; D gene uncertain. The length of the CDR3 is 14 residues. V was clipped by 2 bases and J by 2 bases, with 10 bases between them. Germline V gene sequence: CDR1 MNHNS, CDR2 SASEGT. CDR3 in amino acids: CASSEPRVPYEQYF. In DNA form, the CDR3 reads TGTGCCAGCAGTGAACCACGGGTGCCCTACGAGCAGTACTTC.

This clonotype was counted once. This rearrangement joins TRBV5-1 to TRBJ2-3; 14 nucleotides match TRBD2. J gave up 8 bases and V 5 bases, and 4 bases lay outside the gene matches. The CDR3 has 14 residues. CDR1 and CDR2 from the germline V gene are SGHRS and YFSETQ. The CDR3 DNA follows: TGCGCCAGCAGGACTAGCGGGGGGGCTGTTACGCAGTATTTT. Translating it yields CASRTSGGAVTQYF.

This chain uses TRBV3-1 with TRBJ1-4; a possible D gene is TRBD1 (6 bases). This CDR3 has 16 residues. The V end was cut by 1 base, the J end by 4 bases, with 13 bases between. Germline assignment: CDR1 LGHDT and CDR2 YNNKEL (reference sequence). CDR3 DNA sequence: TGTGCCAGCAGCCAAGGATCGGGGGCAGATAATGAAAAACTGTTTTTT. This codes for CASSQGSGADNEKLFF.

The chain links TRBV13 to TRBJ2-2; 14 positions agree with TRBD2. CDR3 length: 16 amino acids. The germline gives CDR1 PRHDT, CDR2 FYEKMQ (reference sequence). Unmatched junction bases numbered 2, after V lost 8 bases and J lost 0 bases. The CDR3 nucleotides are TGTGCCAGCCGACTAGCGGGGGGGCCGAACACCGGGGAGCTGTTTTTT. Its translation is CASRLAGGPNTGELFF. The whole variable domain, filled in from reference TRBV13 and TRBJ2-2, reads AAGVIQSPRHLIKEKRETATLKCYPIPRHDTVYWYQQGPGQDPQFLISFYEKMQSDKGSIPDRFSAQQFSDYHSELNMSSLELGDSALYFCASRLAGGPNTGELFFGEGSRLTVL.

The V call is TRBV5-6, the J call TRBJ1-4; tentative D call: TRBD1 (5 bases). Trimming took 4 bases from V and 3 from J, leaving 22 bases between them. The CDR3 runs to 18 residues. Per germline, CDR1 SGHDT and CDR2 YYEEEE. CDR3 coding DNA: TGTGCCAGCAGCGAACTAATCGGGGGAGGTAGACCTAATGAAAAACTGTTTTTT. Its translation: CASSELIGGGRPNEKLFF. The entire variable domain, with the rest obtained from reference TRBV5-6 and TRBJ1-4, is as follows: DAGVTQSPTHLIKTRGQQVTLRCSPKSGHDTVSWYQQALGQGPQFIFQYYEEEERQRGNFPDRFSGHQFPNYSSELNVNALLLGDSALYLCASSELIGGGRPNEKLFFGSGTQLSVL.

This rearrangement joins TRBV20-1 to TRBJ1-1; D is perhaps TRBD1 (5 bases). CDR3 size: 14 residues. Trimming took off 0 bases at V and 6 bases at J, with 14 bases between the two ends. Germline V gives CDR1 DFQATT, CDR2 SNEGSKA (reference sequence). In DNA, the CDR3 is TGCAGTGCTAGAGATCAGGGACCCGACGCTGAAGCTTTCTTT. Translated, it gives CSARDQGPDAEAFF.

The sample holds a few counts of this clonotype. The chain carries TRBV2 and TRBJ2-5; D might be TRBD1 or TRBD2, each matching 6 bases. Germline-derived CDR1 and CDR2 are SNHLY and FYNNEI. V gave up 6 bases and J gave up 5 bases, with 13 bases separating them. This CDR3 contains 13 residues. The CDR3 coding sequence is TGTGCCAGCAGCGTACAGGGAGGCGAGACCCAGTACTTC. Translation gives CASSVQGGETQYF.

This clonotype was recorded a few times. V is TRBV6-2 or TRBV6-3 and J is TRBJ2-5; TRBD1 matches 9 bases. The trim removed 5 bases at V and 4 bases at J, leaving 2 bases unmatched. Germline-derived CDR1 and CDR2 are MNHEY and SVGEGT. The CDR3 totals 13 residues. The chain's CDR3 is CASSHRGRETQYF. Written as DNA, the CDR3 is TGTGCCAGCAGTCACAGGGGGCGAGAGACCCAGTACTTC.

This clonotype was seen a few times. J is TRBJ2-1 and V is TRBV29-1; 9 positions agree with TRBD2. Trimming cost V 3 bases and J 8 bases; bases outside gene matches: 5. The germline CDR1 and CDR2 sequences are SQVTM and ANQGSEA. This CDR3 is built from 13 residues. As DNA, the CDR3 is TGCAGCGTTGAGGCGGGGGGGCTCGATGAGCAGTTCTTC. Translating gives CSVEAGGLDEQFF.

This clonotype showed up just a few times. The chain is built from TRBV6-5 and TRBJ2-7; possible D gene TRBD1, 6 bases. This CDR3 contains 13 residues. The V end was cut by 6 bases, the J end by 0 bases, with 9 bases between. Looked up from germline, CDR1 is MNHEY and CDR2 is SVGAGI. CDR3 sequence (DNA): TGTGCCAGCAGGCCGGACAGCTCCTACGAGCAGTACTTC. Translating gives CASRPDSSYEQYF.

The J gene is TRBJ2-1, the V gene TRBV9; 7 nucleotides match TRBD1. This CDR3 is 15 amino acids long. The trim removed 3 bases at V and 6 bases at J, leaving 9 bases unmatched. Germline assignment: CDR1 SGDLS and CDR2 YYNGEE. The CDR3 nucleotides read TGTGCCAGCAGCGCCCGGGACAGCCCTTTCAATGAGCAGTTCTTC. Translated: CASSARDSPFNEQFF.

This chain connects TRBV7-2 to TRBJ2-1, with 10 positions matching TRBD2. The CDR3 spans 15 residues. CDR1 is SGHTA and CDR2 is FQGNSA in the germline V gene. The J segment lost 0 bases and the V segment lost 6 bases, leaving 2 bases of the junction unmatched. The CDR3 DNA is TGTGCCAGCAGACGGACTAGCGGCTCCTACAATGAGCAGTTCTTC. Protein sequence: CASRRTSGSYNEQFF.

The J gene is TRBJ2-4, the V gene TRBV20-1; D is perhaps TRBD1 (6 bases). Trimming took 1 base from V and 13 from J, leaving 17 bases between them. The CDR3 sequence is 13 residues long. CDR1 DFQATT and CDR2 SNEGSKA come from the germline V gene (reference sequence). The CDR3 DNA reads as TGCAGTGCTAGAGCAGGGGAGTTCTTAGAGCAGTACTTC. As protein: CSARAGEFLEQYF.

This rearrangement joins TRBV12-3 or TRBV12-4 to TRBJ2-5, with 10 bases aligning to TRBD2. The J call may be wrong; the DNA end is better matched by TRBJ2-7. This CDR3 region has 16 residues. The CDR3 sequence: CASSFGAGGPVGEQYF. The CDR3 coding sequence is TGTGCCAGCAGTTTCGGAGCGGGGGGGCCAGTTGGCGAGCAGTACTTC.

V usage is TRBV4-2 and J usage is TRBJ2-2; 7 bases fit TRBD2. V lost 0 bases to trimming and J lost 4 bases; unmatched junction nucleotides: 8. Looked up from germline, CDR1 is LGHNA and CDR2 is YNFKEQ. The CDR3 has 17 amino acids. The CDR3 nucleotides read TGTGCCAGCAGCCAAGATCGGAGCGGGACTTCCACCGGGGAGCTGTTTTTT. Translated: CASSQDRSGTSTGELFF.

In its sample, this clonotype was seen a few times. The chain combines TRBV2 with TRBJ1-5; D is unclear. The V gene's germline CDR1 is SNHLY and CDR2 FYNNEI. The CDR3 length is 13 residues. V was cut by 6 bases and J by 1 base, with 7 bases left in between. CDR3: CASRWSSNQPQHF. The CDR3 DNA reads TGTGCCAGCAGATGGTCGAGCAATCAGCCCCAGCATTTT.

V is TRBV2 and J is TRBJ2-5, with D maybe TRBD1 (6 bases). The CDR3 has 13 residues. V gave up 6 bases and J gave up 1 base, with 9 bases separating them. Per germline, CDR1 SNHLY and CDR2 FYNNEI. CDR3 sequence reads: CASRRDIQETQYF. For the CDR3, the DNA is TGTGCCAGCAGACGGGACATCCAAGAGACCCAGTACTTC. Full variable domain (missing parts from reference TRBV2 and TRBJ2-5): EPEVTQTPSHQVTQMGQEVILRCVPISNHLYFYWYRQILGQKVEFLVSFYNNEISEKSEIFDDQFSVERPDGSNFTLKIRSTKLEDSAMYFCASRRDIQETQYFGPGTRLLVL.

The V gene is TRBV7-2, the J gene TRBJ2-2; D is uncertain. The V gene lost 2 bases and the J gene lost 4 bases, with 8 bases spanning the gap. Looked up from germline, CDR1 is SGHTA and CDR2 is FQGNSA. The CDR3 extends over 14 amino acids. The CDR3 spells CASSLILATGELFF. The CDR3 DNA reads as TGTGCCAGCAGCTTAATTCTCGCCACCGGGGAGCTGTTTTTT. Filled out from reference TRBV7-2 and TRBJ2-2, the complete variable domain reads GAGVSQSPSNKVTEKGKDVELRCDPISGHTALYWYRQSLGQGLEFLIYFQGNSAPDKSGLPSDRFSAERTGGSVSTLTIQRTQQEDSAVYLCASSLILATGELFFGEGSRLTVL.